Listed here are 17 T cell receptor beta chains from one sample, sequenced in a study of T cells in Graves' hyperthyroidism and ophthalmopathy. Amplification of TCR beta CDR3 regions was performed using RNA transcripts as template. The HTBI primer set drove a first-round RT-PCR of the TCR CDR3. TCRdb fed the multiplex PCR reads into MiXCR, producing one record per CDR3 protein. The profile covers roughly 710,000 distinct CDR3 sequences, with roughly 32% appearing a single time and around 30% taken by the ten largest. Sequencing was done on a sample of blood. The receptors come from a woman aged 40 to 50 with Graves' hyperthyroidism.

This clonotype has at least ten counts. The chain combines TRBV14 with TRBJ1-6; no clear D gene. This CDR3 comprises 14 residues. Between the trimmed V and J ends, which lost 4 bases and 4 bases, there was a span of 8 bases. Germline lookup yields CDR1 SGHDN and CDR2 FVKESK. The CDR3 loop reads CASSRTEYNSPLHF. For the CDR3, the DNA is TGTGCCAGCAGCCGGACCGAGTATAATTCACCCCTCCACTTT. The complete variable domain, with remaining parts taken from reference TRBV14 and TRBJ1-6, reads EAGVTQFPSHSVIEKGQTVTLRCDPISGHDNLYWYRRVMGKEIKFLLHFVKESKQDESGMPNNRFLAERTGGTYSTLKVQPAELEDSGVYFCASSRTEYNSPLHFGNGTRLTVT.

This clonotype occurred many times. The CDR3 loop reads CASGGRTDNQPQHF. Written as DNA, the CDR3 is TGTGCCAGTGGGGGCAGGACGGACAATCAGCCCCAGCATTTT. This chain links TRBV2 with TRBJ1-5, with a tentative D call TRBD1 (6 bases). CDR1 is SNHLY and CDR2 is FYNNEI in the germline V gene. Trimming took off 9 bases at V and 3 bases at J, with 15 bases between the two ends. The CDR3 sequence is 14 residues long.

J is TRBJ1-2 and V is TRBV2; TRBD1 is a possible D gene (5 bases). The V and J ends lost 7 bases and 12 bases respectively, with 18 bases between them. Looked up from germline, CDR1 is SNHLY and CDR2 is FYNNEI. This CDR3 spans 12 amino acids. The CDR3 DNA is TGTGCCAGCACCGAGCGGGGGAGTGGAAACACCTTC. This encodes CASTERGSGNTF.

This clonotype has more than one count but fewer than ten. V and J are TRBV7-2 and TRBJ1-4, with 10 positions matching TRBD1. Germline CDR1 SGHTA, CDR2 FQGNSA. V shed 4 bases, J shed 5 bases, and the junction held 7 bases outside the gene matches. The CDR3 consists of 16 residues. CDR3 coding DNA: TGTGCCAGCAGCTCCACACGGGGACAGGGGAATGAAAAACTGTTTTTT. Encoded protein: CASSSTRGQGNEKLFF. Full variable domain (remainder filled in from reference TRBV7-2 and TRBJ1-4): GAGVSQSPSNKVTEKGKDVELRCDPISGHTALYWYRQSLGQGLEFLIYFQGNSAPDKSGLPSDRFSAERTGGSVSTLTIQRTQQEDSAVYLCASSSTRGQGNEKLFFGSGTQLSVL.

The chain joins TRBV6-2 or TRBV6-3 to TRBJ2-7, with a possible D match to TRBD1 (6 bases). Looked up from germline, CDR1 is MNHEY and CDR2 is SVGEGT. The ends were cut back, 4 bases at V and 6 bases at J, with 19 bases in the middle. The CDR3 spans 15 residues. This chain's CDR3 is CASSSPTGILREQYF. The CDR3 DNA sequence: TGTGCCAGCAGTTCCCCGACAGGAATACTACGCGAGCAGTACTTC.

In the case of this clonotype: Possible read error: a much larger clone is one base away. The chain joins TRBV10-3 to TRBJ2-6; no reliable D call. V lost 11 bases, J lost 0 bases, and 8 bases lay in between. The length of the CDR3 is 13 residues. The V gene's germline CDR1 is ENHRY and CDR2 SYGVKD. CDR3 in DNA: TGTGCCGGTAGCAACTCTGGGGCCAACGTCCTGACTTTC. This codes for CAGSNSGANVLTF.

A note on this clonotype: This may stem from a read error, because a much larger clone lies one nucleotide away. The chain has TRBV7-2 and TRBJ1-1; 7 bases fit TRBD1. Germline values: CDR1 SGHTA, CDR2 FQGNSA. This CDR3 region has 15 residues. Trimming cost V 5 bases and J 4 bases; bases outside gene matches: 10. As DNA, the CDR3 is TGTGCCAGCAGCCCACGACAGGGCAAGAGCACTGAAGCTTTCTTT. It encodes CASSPRQGKSTEAFF. The full variable domain, rest sourced from reference TRBV7-2 and TRBJ1-1, is GAGVSQSPSNKVTEKGKDVELRCDPISGHTALYWYRQSLGQGLEFLIYFQGNSAPDKSGLPSDRFSAERTGGSVSTLTIQRTQQEDSAVYLCASSPRQGKSTEAFFGQGTRLTVV.

This clonotype was recorded at least ten times. The V gene is TRBV7-2, the J gene TRBJ2-7; D is uncertain. Germline CDR1 and CDR2: SGHTA and FQGNSA. The CDR3 is made up of 13 amino acids. V was shortened by 4 bases and J by 0 bases, with 7 bases between the two germline ends. CDR3 nucleotides: TGTGCCAGCAGCTCGGACGCCTCCTACGAGCAGTACTTC. It is translated as CASSSDASYEQYF.

This clonotype has just a few counts. J is TRBJ2-5 and V is TRBV7-9, with D possibly matching TRBD1 (5 bases). The CDR3 sequence is 16 residues long. Germline V gene lookup returns CDR1 SEHNR and CDR2 FQNEAQ (reference sequence). V dropped 4 bases and J dropped 3 bases, with 18 bases sitting between them. CDR3 DNA sequence: TGTGCCAGCAGCTCCATGTGGACGACAGAAGAAGAGACCCAGTACTTC. It specifies CASSSMWTTEEETQYF.

The chain recombines TRBV7-2 with TRBJ2-7; TRBD1 aligns across 10 bases. Trimming removed 4 bases from V and 3 bases from J; junction bases left unmatched: 15. Germline assignment: CDR1 SGHTA and CDR2 FQGNSA. CDR3 size: 18 residues. CDR3 sequence (DNA): TGTGCCAGCAGCTCCCTGGGACAGGGGCTCGGGGATGACTACGAGCAGTACTTC. Translating it yields CASSSLGQGLGDDYEQYF. The variable domain in full, completed from reference TRBV7-2 and TRBJ2-7, reads GAGVSQSPSNKVTEKGKDVELRCDPISGHTALYWYRQSLGQGLEFLIYFQGNSAPDKSGLPSDRFSAERTGGSVSTLTIQRTQQEDSAVYLCASSSLGQGLGDDYEQYFGPGTRLTVT.

This clonotype was seen more than once but under ten times. V is TRBV6-4 and J is TRBJ2-7; D is uncertain. Trimming left V 0 bases short and J 1 base short, with 7 bases between. The V gene's germline CDR1 is MRHNA and CDR2 SNTAGT. CDR3 length equals 14 residues. CDR3 in DNA: TGTGCCAGCAGTGACTCACGCGAATCCTACGAGCAGTACTTC. Protein sequence: CASSDSRESYEQYF.

The rearrangement joins TRBV10-2 to TRBJ2-3, with 13 bases aligning to TRBD2. The trim removed 5 bases at V and 6 bases at J, leaving 5 bases unmatched. CDR3 length equals 15 residues. Looked up from germline, CDR1 is WSHSY and CDR2 is SAAADI. The DNA of the CDR3 is TGCGCCAGCAGTAAACTAGCGGGGGGGAACGATACGCAGTATTTT. This gives the protein CASSKLAGGNDTQYF.

The sample holds many counts of this clonotype. The chain employs TRBV7-2 and TRBJ1-3; 8 nucleotides align to TRBD1. This CDR3 contains 15 residues. Germline V gives CDR1 SGHTA, CDR2 FQGNSA. Losses at the gene ends were 2 bases for V and 4 bases for J; bases not matched to a gene: 4. The CDR3 reads CASSLQGAGGNTIYF. In DNA, the CDR3 is TGTGCCAGCAGCTTACAGGGGGCGGGAGGAAACACCATATATTTT.

V is TRBV2 and J is TRBJ2-3; 9 bases agree with TRBD2. V dropped 6 bases and J dropped 0; count of bases not matched to a gene: 7. This CDR3 has 16 residues. Germline V CDR1 and CDR2: SNHLY, FYNNEI. Written as DNA, the CDR3 is TGTGCCAGCAGCCGAAATCTAGCGGGGAGCACAGATACGCAGTATTTT. Encoded protein: CASSRNLAGSTDTQYF.

This clonotype was picked up many times. The V gene is TRBV10-3, the J gene TRBJ2-7, with unresolved D. This CDR3 region has 13 residues. Between the trimmed V and J ends, which lost 7 bases and 0 bases, there was a span of 10 bases. Germline assignment: CDR1 ENHRY and CDR2 SYGVKD. The CDR3 nucleotides read TGTGCCATCACCGTGGGTAGCTCCTACGAGCAGTACTTC. This codes for CAITVGSSYEQYF.

This clonotype was seen a handful of times. The rearrangement joins TRBV7-9 to TRBJ2-5; 7 nucleotides match TRBD2. The length of the CDR3 is 16 residues. Trimming at V came to 4 bases and at J to 0 bases, leaving 8 bases not matched to a gene. Germline values: CDR1 SEHNR, CDR2 FQNEAQ (reference sequence). CDR3 sequence (DNA): TGTGCCAGCAGCTACCGGGACTACCTGTACCAAGAGACCCAGTACTTC. It yields the protein CASSYRDYLYQETQYF.

This clonotype was seen more than once but under ten times. This chain connects TRBV2 to TRBJ1-5; D is undetermined. The V end lost 6 bases, the J end lost 6 bases, and 18 bases lay between the germline ends. The CDR3 has 15 residues. Germline CDR1 and CDR2: SNHLY and FYNNEI. The CDR3 region is CASSAEQEGGQPQHF. The CDR3 DNA reads as TGTGCCAGCAGCGCGGAACAAGAGGGTGGTCAGCCCCAGCATTTT.